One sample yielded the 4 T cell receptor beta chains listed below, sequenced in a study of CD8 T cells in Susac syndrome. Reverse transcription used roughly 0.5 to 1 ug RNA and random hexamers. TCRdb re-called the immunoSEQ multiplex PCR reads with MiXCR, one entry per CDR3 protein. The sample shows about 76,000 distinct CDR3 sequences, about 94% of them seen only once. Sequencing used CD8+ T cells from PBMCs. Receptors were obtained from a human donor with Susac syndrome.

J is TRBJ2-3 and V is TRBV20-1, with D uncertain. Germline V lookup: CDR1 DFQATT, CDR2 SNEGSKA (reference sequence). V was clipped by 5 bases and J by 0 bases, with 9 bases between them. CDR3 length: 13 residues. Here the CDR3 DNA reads TGCAGTGCTTTGGGCCTAAGCACAGATACGCAGTATTTT. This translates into CSALGLSTDTQYF.

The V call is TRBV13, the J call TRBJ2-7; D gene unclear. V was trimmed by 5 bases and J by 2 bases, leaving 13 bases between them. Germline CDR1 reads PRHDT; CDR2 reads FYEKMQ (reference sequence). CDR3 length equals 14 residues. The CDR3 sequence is CASSPNTYPYEQYF. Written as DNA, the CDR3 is TGTGCCAGCAGCCCGAATACATATCCCTACGAGCAGTACTTC.

The CDR3 nucleotides read TGTGCCAGCAGCTTCTCAACAGAGAACACCGGGGAGCTGTTTTTT. Protein product: CASSFSTENTGELFF. The chain couples TRBV7-9 to TRBJ2-2; D gene ambiguous. V was pared by 3 bases and J by 1 base, with 9 bases between. Per the germline V gene, CDR1 is SEHNR and CDR2 is FQNEAQ (reference sequence). This CDR3 has 15 amino acids.

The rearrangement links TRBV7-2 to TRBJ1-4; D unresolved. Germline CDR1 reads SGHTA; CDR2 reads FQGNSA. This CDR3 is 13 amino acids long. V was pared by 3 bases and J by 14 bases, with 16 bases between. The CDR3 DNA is TGTGCCAGCAGCTTTGCACCCCCGGGCGAGCTGTTTTTT. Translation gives CASSFAPPGELFF.